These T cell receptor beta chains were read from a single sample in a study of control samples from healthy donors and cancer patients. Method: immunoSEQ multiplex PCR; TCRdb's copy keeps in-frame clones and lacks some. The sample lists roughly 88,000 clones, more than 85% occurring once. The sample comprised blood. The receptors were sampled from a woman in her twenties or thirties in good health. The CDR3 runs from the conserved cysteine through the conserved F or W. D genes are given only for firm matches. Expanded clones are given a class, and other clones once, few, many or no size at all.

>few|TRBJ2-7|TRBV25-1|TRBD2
CASSAGTTYEQYF
TGTGCCAGCAGCGCGGGGACTACTTACGAGCAGTACTTC
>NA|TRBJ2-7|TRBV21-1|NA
CASSKGRTDSYEQYF
TGTGCCAGCAGCAAAGGAAGGACAGACTCCTACGAGCAGTACTTC
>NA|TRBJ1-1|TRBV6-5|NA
CASRSGSNTEAFF
TGTGCCAGCAGGAGTGGATCGAACACTGAAGCTTTCTTT
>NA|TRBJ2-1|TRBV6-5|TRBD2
CASTSGAPYNEQFF
TGTGCCAGCACTAGCGGGGCCCCCTACAATGAGCAGTTCTTC
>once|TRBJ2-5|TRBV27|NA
CASSSRGALETQYF
TGTGCCAGCAGTTCCCGGGGGGCTCTGGAGACCCAGTACTTC
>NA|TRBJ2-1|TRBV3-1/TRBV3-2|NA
CASSEWGAGSYNEQFF
TGTGCCAGCAGCGAATGGGGGGCGGGATCTTACAATGAGCAGTTCTTC
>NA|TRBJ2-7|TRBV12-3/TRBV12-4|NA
CASSFQRSYEQYF
TGTGCCAGCAGTTTTCAGCGCTCCTACGAGCAGTACTTC
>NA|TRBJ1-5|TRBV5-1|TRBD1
CASSTGTGIQPQHF
TGCGCCAGCAGCACCGGGACAGGGATCCAGCCCCAGCATTTT
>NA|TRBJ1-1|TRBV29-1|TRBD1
CSGKRTGTNTEAFF
TGCAGCGGGAAGCGGACAGGGACGAACACTGAAGCTTTCTTT
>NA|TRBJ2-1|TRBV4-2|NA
CASSQEGGLYNEQFF
TGTGCCAGCAGCCAAGAAGGCGGGCTGTACAATGAGCAGTTCTTC
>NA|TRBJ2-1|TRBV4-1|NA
CASSHPLLSSYNEQFF
TGCGCCAGCAGCCATCCCTTATTGAGCTCCTACAATGAGCAGTTCTTC
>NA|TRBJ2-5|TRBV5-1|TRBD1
CASSLAGQGAETQYF
TGCGCCAGCAGCTTGGCTGGACAGGGGGCAGAGACCCAGTACTTC
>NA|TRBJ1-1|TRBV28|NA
CASSPPGGWMDNTEAFF
TGTGCCAGCAGTCCCCCGGGGGGCTGGATGGATAACACTGAAGCTTTCTTT
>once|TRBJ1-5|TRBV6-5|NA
CASSPGTVESQHF
TGTGCCAGCAGTCCCGGGACGGTTGAGTCCCAGCATTTT
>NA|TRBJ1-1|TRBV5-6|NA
CASSDRTRYEAFF
TGTGCCAGCTCCGACAGGACAAGATATGAAGCTTTCTTT
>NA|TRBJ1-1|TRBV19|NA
CASTPGPLNTEAFF
TGTGCCAGTACCCCAGGGCCCTTGAACACTGAAGCTTTCTTT
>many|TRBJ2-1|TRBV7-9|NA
CASSFTHEQFF
TGTGCCAGCAGCTTCACACATGAGCAGTTCTTC
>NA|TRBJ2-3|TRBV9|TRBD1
CASSAGQGRTDTQYF
TGTGCCAGCAGCGCAGGACAGGGAAGAACAGATACGCAGTATTTT
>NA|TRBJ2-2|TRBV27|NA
CASSQGPIGIGELFF
TGTGCCAGCAGTCAGGGCCCGATTGGGATCGGGGAGCTGTTTTTT
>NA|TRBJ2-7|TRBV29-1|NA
CSVVLLRDQRYEQYF
TGCAGCGTTGTACTGCTCCGGGACCAGAGGTACGAGCAGTACTTC
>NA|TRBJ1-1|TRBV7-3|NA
CASSPTQGRSEAFF
TGTGCCAGCAGCCCAACGCAGGGGCGGTCTGAAGCTTTCTTT
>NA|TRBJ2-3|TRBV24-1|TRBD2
CATAPERRGGRGDTQYF
TGTGCCACCGCCCCAGAGCGGCGGGGGGGCCGGGGAGATACGCAGTATTTT
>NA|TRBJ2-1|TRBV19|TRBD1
CASSMWTGGPYNEQFF
TGTGCCAGTAGTATGTGGACAGGGGGCCCCTACAATGAGCAGTTCTTC
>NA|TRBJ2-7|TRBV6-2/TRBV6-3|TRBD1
CASSYSGQGAHEQYF
TGTGCCAGCAGTTACTCGGGACAGGGCGCGCACGAGCAGTACTTC
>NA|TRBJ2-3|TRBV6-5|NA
CASSRRHGDTQYF
TGTGCCAGCAGCCGGAGGCACGGAGATACGCAGTATTTT
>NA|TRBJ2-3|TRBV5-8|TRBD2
CASSIGVAGTDTQYF
TGTGCCAGCAGCATCGGGGTAGCGGGGACAGATACGCAGTATTTT
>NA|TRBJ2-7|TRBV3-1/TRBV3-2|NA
CASSPSSYEQYF
TGTGCCAGCAGCCCGTCCTCATATGAGCAGTACTTC
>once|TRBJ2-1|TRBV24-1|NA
CAPHHTNSSYNEQFF
TGTGCCCCTCACCACACAAACAGCTCCTACAATGAGCAGTTCTTC
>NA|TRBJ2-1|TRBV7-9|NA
CASSPRGGEQFF
TGTGCCAGCAGCCCCAGGGGGGGTGAGCAGTTCTTC
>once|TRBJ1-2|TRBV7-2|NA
CASSLDLGVSYGYTF
TGTGCCAGCAGCTTAGATCTAGGAGTGTCCTATGGCTACACCTTC
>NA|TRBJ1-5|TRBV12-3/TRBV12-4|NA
CASSFNSNQPQHF
TGTGCCAGCAGTTTCAATAGCAATCAGCCCCAGCATTTT
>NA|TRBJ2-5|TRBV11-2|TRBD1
CASRPTGHLAQYF
TGTGCCAGCAGACCGACAGGGCATCTTGCCCAGTACTTC
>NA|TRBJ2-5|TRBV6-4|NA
CASSDSSIDKETQYF
TGTGCCAGCAGTGACTCATCTATCGACAAGGAGACCCAGTACTTC